One and the same sample provided the 13 T cell receptor beta chains below, sequenced in a study of shared clonotypes between healthy human individuals. Using immunoSEQ multiplex PCR, the repertoire was profiled, and TCRdb retains in-frame clones only, with some absent. This sample has under 1,900,000 clones, with approximately 98.5% found just once. Sequencing was carried out using naive CD4+ T cells sorted from blood. Subset in this sample: CD45RA+ positively selected. The source is a man aged 25-45 years in good health.

This sequence joins TRBV10-2 and TRBJ2-2; perhaps TRBD1 as D (6 bases). This CDR3 is 18 amino acids long. Trimming took 2 bases from V and 2 from J, leaving 18 bases between them. In germline, CDR1 is WSHSY, CDR2 SAAADI. For the CDR3, the DNA is TGCGCCAGCAGTGAGACATCACCTAGGGGACAAAACACCGGGGAGCTGTTTTTT. Translating it yields CASSETSPRGQNTGELFF.

Comments on this clone: The sample contains more than one DNA sequence encoding this CDR3. V usage is TRBV30 and J usage is TRBJ2-5; D is unresolved. The CDR3 consists of 11 residues. Germline-derived CDR1 and CDR2 are GTSNPN and SVGIG (reference sequence). V lost 0 bases and J 4 bases, leaving 3 bases between the germline ends. The CDR3 is CAWSVSETQYF. For the CDR3, the DNA is TGTGCCTGGAGTGTGTCAGAGACCCAGTACTTC.

The chain has TRBV6-5 and TRBJ1-2; 8 bases fit TRBD1. Germline CDR1 MNHEY, CDR2 SVGAGI. The CDR3 is 13 amino acids. Trimming at V came to 4 bases and at J to 8 bases, leaving 6 bases not matched to a gene. Here the CDR3 DNA reads TGTGCCAGCAGTTTGGACAGGGATTCGGGCTACACCTTC. Translating gives CASSLDRDSGYTF.

This chain connects TRBV5-4 to TRBJ2-3; 11 bases match TRBD2. This CDR3 is built from 18 residues. V gave up 1 base and J gave up 0 bases; unmatched junction bases: 7. Germline V gene lookup returns CDR1 SGHNT and CDR2 YYREEE (reference sequence). In nucleotides, the CDR3 is TGTGCCAGCAGCTTGTTGGTAGCGGGAGGGCCAAGCACAGATACGCAGTATTTT. Translated: CASSLLVAGGPSTDTQYF.

Notes on this clone: Within the sample, other DNA sequences also encode this same CDR3. This chain's CDR3 is CASSEGARNYGYTF. CDR3 coding DNA: TGTGCCAGCAGTGAAGGAGCAAGGAACTATGGCTACACCTTC. This chain links TRBV6-1 with TRBJ1-2; D ambiguous. This CDR3 has 14 residues. Trimming stripped 1 base from V and 2 bases from J, with 8 bases between. The V gene's germline CDR1 is MNHNS and CDR2 SASEGT.

This clone has just one count. The rearrangement links TRBV5-1 to TRBJ2-5; 7 nucleotides line up with TRBD1. CDR3 size: 16 residues. V lost 4 bases, J lost 4 bases, and 13 bases stayed unmatched. Per the germline V gene, CDR1 is SGHRS and CDR2 is YFSETQ. The CDR3 DNA sequence: TGCGCCAGCAGCACGAATCGAAGACAGGGCCGAGAGACCCAGTACTTC. Translated, it gives CASSTNRRQGRETQYF.

The chain carries TRBV10-2 and TRBJ2-7; 9 bases map to TRBD1. CDR1 is WSHSY and CDR2 is SAAADI in the germline V gene. The V gene end was trimmed by 3 bases and the J gene end by 3 bases; junction bases not matched to a gene: 6. The CDR3 is 15 residues long. The CDR3 loop reads CASSDLQGARYEQYF. CDR3 in DNA: TGCGCCAGCAGTGACCTACAGGGGGCTCGCTACGAGCAGTACTTC.

The chain is built from TRBV4-1 and TRBJ2-1, with 12 bases lining up with TRBD2. Per the germline V gene, CDR1 is MGHRA and CDR2 is YSYEKL. V lost 1 base and J lost 5; bases outside the gene matches: 6. The CDR3 length is 17 residues. CDR3 DNA: TGCGCCAGCAGCCAAGGCTCGAGACTAGCGGGGGACAATGAGCAGTTCTTC. This translates into CASSQGSRLAGDNEQFF.

CDR3 nucleotides: TGTGCCAGCAGCTTGGGTATCTTGCGCCTTACTAACTATGGCTACACCTTC. Amino acid sequence: CASSLGILRLTNYGYTF. V gene TRBV5-8 combines with J gene TRBJ1-2; D is ambiguous. This CDR3 has 17 amino acids. Germline V CDR1 and CDR2: SGHTS, YDEGEE. V dropped 0 bases and J dropped 0 bases, with 15 bases sitting between them.

The gene calls are TRBV29-1 and TRBJ2-2; the D gene could be TRBD1 or TRBD2 (5 bases each). Trimming took off 1 base at V and 7 bases at J, with 16 bases between the two ends. Germline loops: CDR1 SQVTM, CDR2 ANQGSEA. The length of the CDR3 is 15 residues. The CDR3 nucleotides are TGCAGCGTTGAAGTCAGGGCGGGCCTCATCGGGGAGCTGTTTTTT. This gives the protein CSVEVRAGLIGELFF.

The chain is built from TRBV7-3 and TRBJ2-1, with D possibly being TRBD2 (6 bases). This CDR3 spans 15 amino acids. V dropped 2 bases and J dropped 3 bases, with 11 bases sitting between them. Germline CDR1 is SGHTA and CDR2 is FQGTGA. CDR3: CASSLGGRDYNEQFF. The CDR3 DNA follows: TGTGCCAGCAGCTTAGGAGGGAGAGACTACAATGAGCAGTTCTTC. Drawing the rest from reference TRBV7-3 and TRBJ2-1, the complete variable domain is GAGVSQTPSNKVTEKGKYVELRCDPISGHTALYWYRQSLGQGPEFLIYFQGTGAADDSGLPNDRFFAVRPEGSVSTLKIQRTERGDSAVYLCASSLGGRDYNEQFFGPGTRLTVL.

V and J are TRBV7-8 and TRBJ1-2; possible D gene TRBD1, 5 bases. Deletions cut 4 bases from V and 7 bases from J, with 13 bases between. Germline V gives CDR1 SGHVS, CDR2 FQNEAQ. CDR3 size: 13 residues. DNA of the CDR3: TGTGCCAGCAGCTCCCGGGGGGATCGTGGCTACACCTTC. It codes for CASSSRGDRGYTF.

This chain connects TRBV6-6 to TRBJ2-7; D is unresolved. Germline values: CDR1 MNHNY, CDR2 SVGAGI (reference sequence). V was shortened by 2 bases and J by 3 bases, with 14 bases between the two germline ends. This CDR3 is 15 amino acids long. The chain's CDR3 is CASSYGLEIGYEQYF. Written as DNA, the CDR3 is TGTGCCAGCAGTTACGGATTAGAAATCGGCTACGAGCAGTACTTC.